This entry lists 5 T cell receptor beta chains sequenced from one sample in a study of blood T cell repertoires in COVID-19. Profiled with immunoSEQ multiplex PCR; TCRdb holds only in-frame clones, not every one. Of about 46,000 clones in the sample, around 83% are singletons; the top ten hold around 3.1%. Source material: PBMCs or T cells enriched from blood (not recorded which). The receptors shown here come from a woman in her forties or fifties who had recovered from COVID-19.

This chain joins TRBV20-1 and TRBJ1-2, with a tentative D call TRBD1 (6 bases). This CDR3 spans 13 amino acids. Trimming shortened V by 3 bases and J by 4 bases, and 12 bases separated the two germline ends. CDR1 is DFQATT, CDR2 SNEGSKA, per germline (reference sequence). The CDR3 loop reads CSASLGTSYGYTF. The CDR3 bases are TGCAGTGCTAGTTTGGGGACAAGCTATGGCTACACCTTC.

The chain joins TRBV11-2 to TRBJ2-7; maybe TRBD1 (5 bases). Between the trimmed V and J ends, which lost 5 bases and 3 bases, there was a span of 14 bases. The CDR3 extends over 14 amino acids. Germline CDR1 reads SGHAT; CDR2 reads FQNNGV. CDR3 sequence (DNA): TGTGCCAGCAGCCCGCAGACAGCAAACTACGAGCAGTACTTC. It yields the protein CASSPQTANYEQYF. The full variable domain, rest sourced from reference TRBV11-2 and TRBJ2-7, is EAGVAQSPRYKIIEKRQSVAFWCNPISGHATLYWYQQILGQGPKLLIQFQNNGVVDDSQLPKDRFSAERLKGVDSTLKIQPAKLEDSAVYLCASSPQTANYEQYFGPGTRLTVT.

This clone was detected only a few times. This chain connects TRBV15 to TRBJ2-2; maybe TRBD1 (6 bases). This CDR3 comprises 14 residues. V gave up 5 bases and J gave up 2 bases, with 9 bases separating them. The germline V gene has CDR1 LNHNV and CDR2 YYDKDF (reference sequence). This CDR3 reads CATSLQGNTGELFF. The CDR3 coding sequence is TGTGCCACCAGCTTACAGGGAAACACCGGGGAGCTGTTTTTT.

This chain links TRBV28 with TRBJ1-1; the match to TRBD1 covers 7 bases. CDR1 and CDR2 (germline): MDHEN, SYDVKM. The V segment lost 8 bases and the J segment 4 bases; nucleotides outside the gene matches: 10. The CDR3 has 14 residues. CDR3 region: CASEGGRGLTEAFF. CDR3 coding DNA: TGTGCCAGCGAGGGAGGTAGGGGGCTCACTGAAGCTTTCTTT.

The chain joins TRBV28 to TRBJ2-5, with D possibly being TRBD2 (5 bases). This CDR3 is 12 amino acids long. Germline V CDR1 and CDR2: MDHEN, SYDVKM. Trimming stripped 1 base from V and 14 bases from J, with 14 bases between. This CDR3 reads CASSLSHQASYF. The CDR3 DNA is TGTGCCAGCAGTTTATCTCACCAGGCTAGCTACTTC.